These T cell receptor beta chains were read from a single sample in a study of shared clonotypes between healthy human individuals. Assay used: immunoSEQ multiplex PCR; TCRdb lists only in-frame clones, some missing. Of over a million clones listed, nearly 99% are singletons. Sequenced: naive CD4+ T cells sorted from blood. Receptors originate from a young man in good health. CDR3s include the opening cysteine and the closing phenylalanine or tryptophan. Fields, in order: clone size, V gene, D gene, J gene, CDR3 protein, CDR3 DNA. The D gene is left open where the match is weak. Clone size, where shown, is once, few, many, or a class for clones that have expanded.

-,TRBV9,-,TRBJ2-7,CASSGRLGEQYF,TGTGCCAGCAGCGGTCGACTGGGGGAGCAGTACTTC
-,TRBV2,TRBD2,TRBJ2-1,CASSEASGRAGGNEQFF,TGTGCCAGCAGTGAAGCGAGCGGGAGGGCCGGTGGCAATGAGCAGTTCTTC
-,TRBV2,-,TRBJ2-5,CASRTTQGMGETQYF,TGTGCCAGCAGAACCACTCAGGGGATGGGAGAGACCCAGTACTTC
-,TRBV10-3,TRBD2,TRBJ2-7,CAISESSTSGSYEQYF,TGTGCCATCAGTGAGTCGTCTACTAGCGGCTCCTACGAGCAGTACTTC
once,TRBV25-1,TRBD2,TRBJ2-1,CASATLAGGALNEQFF,TGTGCCAGCGCAACCCTAGCGGGGGGGGCTCTCAATGAGCAGTTCTTC
-,TRBV6-1,-,TRBJ1-1,CASSGAPPGLQAFF,TGTGCCAGCAGTGGAGCACCCCCAGGCCTACAAGCTTTCTTT
-,TRBV6-5,-,TRBJ1-1,CASSRGAQLGAFF,TGTGCCAGCAGCCGCGGGGCCCAGTTAGGAGCTTTCTTT
-,TRBV13,-,TRBJ2-3,CASQGWDTSTDTQYF,TGTGCCTCCCAGGGGTGGGACACCAGCACAGATACGCAGTATTTT
once,TRBV20-1,-,TRBJ1-2,CSARRDGGYTF,TGCAGTGCTAGGAGGGACGGCGGCTACACCTTC
-,TRBV10-3,-,TRBJ2-7,CAISERVSEQYF,TGTGCCATCAGTGAGAGGGTCTCCGAGCAGTACTTC
-,TRBV2,TRBD2,TRBJ2-7,CASSVEASGSYEQYF,TGTGCCAGCAGTGTTGAGGCTAGCGGGAGTTACGAGCAGTACTTC
-,TRBV14,-,TRBJ1-2,CASSQERTAVMAISF,TGTGCCAGCAGCCAAGAACGGACTGCGGTAATGGCTATCTCCTTC
-,TRBV28,-,TRBJ2-7,CASSFVRSSYEQYF,TGTGCCAGCAGTTTTGTCCGATCCTCCTACGAGCAGTACTTC
-,TRBV21-1,-,TRBJ2-3,CASSKAGGSSTDTQYF,TGTGCCAGCAGCAAAGCCGGGGGGAGTAGCACAGATACGCAGTATTTT
-,TRBV7-2,-,TRBJ2-3,CASSLRGPSDTQYF,TGTGCCAGCAGCCTTAGGGGACCGTCGGATACGCAGTATTTT
once,TRBV18,-,TRBJ2-5,CASSPGAGETQYF,TGTGCCAGCTCACCAGGGGCGGGCGAGACCCAGTACTTC
-,TRBV5-1,TRBD1,TRBJ2-5,CASSLGPQGAFVETQYF,TGCGCCAGCAGCTTGGGTCCCCAGGGGGCGTTTGTGGAGACCCAGTACTTC
-,TRBV19,-,TRBJ2-1,CASTTPGRSHEQFF,TGTGCCAGTACCACTCCCGGCAGAAGTCATGAGCAGTTCTTC
-,TRBV6-6,TRBD1,TRBJ1-1,CASKQGPEKAFF,TGTGCCAGCAAACAGGGGCCAGAAAAAGCTTTCTTT
-,TRBV7-2,-,TRBJ1-5,CASSIQGGLGNQPQHF,TGTGCCAGCAGCATACAGGGTGGGCTGGGCAATCAGCCCCAGCATTTT
-,TRBV5-1,-,TRBJ2-5,CASSTSRMLQETQYF,TGCGCCAGCAGCACCTCACGCATGCTCCAAGAGACCCAGTACTTC
-,TRBV4-3,TRBD1,TRBJ1-1,CASSQAGGGGTEAFF,TGCGCCAGCAGCCAAGCAGGGGGCGGTGGCACTGAAGCTTTCTTT
-,TRBV28,-,TRBJ2-7,CASISTGRSYEQYF,TGTGCCAGCATTTCGACTGGAAGGTCTTACGAGCAGTACTTC
-,TRBV6-4,-,TRBJ1-5,CASTVQPQHF,TGTGCCAGCACTGTTCAGCCCCAGCATTTT
-,TRBV20-1,TRBD1,TRBJ2-7,CSAWTGHEQYF,TGCAGTGCTTGGACAGGCCACGAGCAGTACTTC
few,TRBV7-3,-,TRBJ2-1,CASSKWVPRTLPGSSYNEQFF,TGTGCCAGCAGCAAATGGGTACCCAGGACTTTACCCGGGAGCTCCTACAATGAGCAGTTCTTC
-,TRBV5-1,TRBD1,TRBJ2-7,CASSLVSQGADEQYF,TGCGCCAGCAGCTTGGTCTCCCAGGGGGCCGACGAGCAGTACTTC
-,TRBV2,-,TRBJ2-7,CASNPGQVASYEQYF,TGTGCCAGCAATCCCGGGCAGGTCGCCAGCTACGAGCAGTACTTC
-,TRBV18,-,TRBJ2-5,CASSPVLGLVETQYF,TGTGCCAGCTCCCCGGTTTTAGGGTTGGTAGAGACCCAGTACTTC
-,TRBV28,-,TRBJ2-7,CASSSPGRLGQYF,TGTGCCAGCAGTTCGCCCGGACGGCTGGGGCAGTACTTC